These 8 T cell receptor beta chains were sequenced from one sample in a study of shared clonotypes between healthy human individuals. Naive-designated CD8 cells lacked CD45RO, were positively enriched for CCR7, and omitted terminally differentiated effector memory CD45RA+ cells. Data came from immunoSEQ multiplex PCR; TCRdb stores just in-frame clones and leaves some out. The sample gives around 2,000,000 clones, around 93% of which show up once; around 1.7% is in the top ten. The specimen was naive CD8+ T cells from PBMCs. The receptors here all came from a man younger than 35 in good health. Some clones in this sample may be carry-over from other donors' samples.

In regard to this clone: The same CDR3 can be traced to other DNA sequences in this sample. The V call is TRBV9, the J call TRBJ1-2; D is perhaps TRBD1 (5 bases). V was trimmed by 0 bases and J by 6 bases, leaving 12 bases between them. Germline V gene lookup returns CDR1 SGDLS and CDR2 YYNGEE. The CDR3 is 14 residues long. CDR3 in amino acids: CASSVAGGRDGYTF. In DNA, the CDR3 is TGTGCCAGCAGCGTAGCTGGGGGGAGGGATGGCTACACCTTC. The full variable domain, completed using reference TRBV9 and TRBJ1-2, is DSGVTQTPKHLITATGQRVTLRCSPRSGDLSVYWYQQSLDQGLQFLIQYYNGEERAKGNILERFSAQQFPDLHSELNLSSLELGDSALYFCASSVAGGRDGYTFGSGTRLTVV.

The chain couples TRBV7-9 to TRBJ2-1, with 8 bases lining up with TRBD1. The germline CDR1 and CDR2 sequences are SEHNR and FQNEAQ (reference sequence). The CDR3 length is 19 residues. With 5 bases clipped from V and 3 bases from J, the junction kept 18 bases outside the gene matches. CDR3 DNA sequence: TGTGCCAGCAGCGGTTACAGGGGGAATCAGCGGAGGGGCTACAATGAGCAGTTCTTC. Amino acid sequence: CASSGYRGNQRRGYNEQFF.

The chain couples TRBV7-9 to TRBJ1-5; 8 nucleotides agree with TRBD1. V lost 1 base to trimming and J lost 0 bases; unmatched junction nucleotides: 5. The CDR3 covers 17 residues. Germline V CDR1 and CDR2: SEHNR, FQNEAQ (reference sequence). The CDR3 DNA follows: TGTGCCAGCAGCTTAGGGGGGACAGGCTATAGCAATCAGCCCCAGCATTTT. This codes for CASSLGGTGYSNQPQHF.

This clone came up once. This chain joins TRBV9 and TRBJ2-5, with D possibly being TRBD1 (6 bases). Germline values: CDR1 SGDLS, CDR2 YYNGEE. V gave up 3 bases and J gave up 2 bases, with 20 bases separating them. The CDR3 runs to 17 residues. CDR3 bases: TGTGCCAGCAGCGACCGAACAGGGCCGTCAGGTCAAGAGACCCAGTACTTC. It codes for CASSDRTGPSGQETQYF.

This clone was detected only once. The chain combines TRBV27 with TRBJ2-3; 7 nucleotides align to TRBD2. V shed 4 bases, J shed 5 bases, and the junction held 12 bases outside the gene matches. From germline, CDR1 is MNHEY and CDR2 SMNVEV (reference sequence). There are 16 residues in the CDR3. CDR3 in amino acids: CASSSYEGGPKDTQYF. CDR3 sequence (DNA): TGTGCCAGCAGTTCATACGAGGGAGGGCCGAAAGATACGCAGTATTTT.

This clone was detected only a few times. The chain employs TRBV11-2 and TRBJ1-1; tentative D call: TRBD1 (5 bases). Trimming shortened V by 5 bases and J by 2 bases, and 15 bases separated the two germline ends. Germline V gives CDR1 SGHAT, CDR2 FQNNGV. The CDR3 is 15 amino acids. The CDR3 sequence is CASSPVEGVNTEAFF. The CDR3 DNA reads TGTGCCAGCAGCCCAGTGGAAGGGGTCAACACTGAAGCTTTCTTT.

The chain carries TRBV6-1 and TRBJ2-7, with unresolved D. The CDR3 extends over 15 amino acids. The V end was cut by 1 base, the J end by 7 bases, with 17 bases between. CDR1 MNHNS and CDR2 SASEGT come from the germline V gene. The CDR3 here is CASSEGTPGWGEQYF. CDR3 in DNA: TGTGCCAGCAGTGAAGGGACCCCGGGTTGGGGAGAGCAGTACTTC.

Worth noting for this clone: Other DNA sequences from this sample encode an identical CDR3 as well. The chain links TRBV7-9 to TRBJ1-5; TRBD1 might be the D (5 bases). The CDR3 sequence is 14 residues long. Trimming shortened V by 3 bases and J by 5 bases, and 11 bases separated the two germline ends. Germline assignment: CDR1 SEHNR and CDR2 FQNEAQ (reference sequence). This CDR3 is CASSLGGGDQPQHF. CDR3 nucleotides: TGTGCCAGCAGCTTGGGGGGAGGGGATCAGCCCCAGCATTTT.